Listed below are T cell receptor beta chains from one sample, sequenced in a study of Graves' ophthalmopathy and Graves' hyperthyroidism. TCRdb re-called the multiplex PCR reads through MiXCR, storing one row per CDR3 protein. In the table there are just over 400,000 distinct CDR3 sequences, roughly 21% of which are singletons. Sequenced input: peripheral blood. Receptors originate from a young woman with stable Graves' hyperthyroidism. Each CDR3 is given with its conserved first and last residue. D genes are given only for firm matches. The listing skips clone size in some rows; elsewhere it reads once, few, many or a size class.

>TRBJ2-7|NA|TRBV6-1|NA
TGTGCCAGCAGACGTACTCGGACGGCTAGCTCCTACGAGCAGTACTTC
CASRRTRTASSYEQYF
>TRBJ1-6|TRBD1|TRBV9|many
TGTGCCAGCAGCGAGACAGGGATGGGTAATTCACCCCTCCACTTT
CASSETGMGNSPLHF
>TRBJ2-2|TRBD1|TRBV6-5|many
TGTGCCAGCACCGAGACAGGGACCGGGGAGCTGTTTTTT
CASTETGTGELFF
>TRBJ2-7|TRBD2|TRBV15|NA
TGTGCCACCAGCAGAGATCCAGGGAGGGGCTACGAGCAGTACTTC
CATSRDPGRGYEQYF
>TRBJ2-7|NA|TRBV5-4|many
TGTGCCAGCAGCTGGGGTTGGGGCAGTAGCTCCTACGAGCAGTACTTC
CASSWGWGSSSYEQYF
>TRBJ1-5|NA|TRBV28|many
TGTGCCAGCAGTCCTATAGGGGGAATTCAGCCCCAGCATTTT
CASSPIGGIQPQHF
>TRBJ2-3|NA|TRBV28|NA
TGTGCCAGCAGCCCAGGGGGCGGGAGGTCGGGCACAGATACGCAGTATTTT
CASSPGGGRSGTDTQYF
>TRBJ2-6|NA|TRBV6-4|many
TGTGCCAGCAGTGACAGTGGGTCAGGACCTTCTGGGGCCAACGTCCTGACTTTC
CASSDSGSGPSGANVLTF
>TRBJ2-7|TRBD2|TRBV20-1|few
TGCAGTGCTGAAATTCCTAGCGGAGGTTCCTACGAGCAGTACTTC
CSAEIPSGGSYEQYF
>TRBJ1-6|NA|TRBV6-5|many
TGTGCCAGCAGTTACTCGGGCTACAGGTCGAGCTCCTATAATTCACCCCTCCACTTT
CASSYSGYRSSSYNSPLHF
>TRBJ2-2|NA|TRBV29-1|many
TGCAGCGTTGTCCGTGGGACCGGGGAGCTGTTTTTT
CSVVRGTGELFF
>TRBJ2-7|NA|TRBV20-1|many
TGCAGTGCGGGGGCCGGACCCTACGAGCAGTACTTC
CSAGAGPYEQYF
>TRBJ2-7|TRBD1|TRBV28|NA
TGTGCCAGCAGTATCTCCGGGACAGGGGGCGACTACGAGCAGTACTTC
CASSISGTGGDYEQYF
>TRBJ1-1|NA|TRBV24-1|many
TGTGCCACCAGTGTCGCCCCGGGCACTGAAGCTTTCTTT
CATSVAPGTEAFF
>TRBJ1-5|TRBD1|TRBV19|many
TGTGCCAGTAGTATAGCGACAGGGGGAGAATTCAATCAGCCCCAGCATTTT
CASSIATGGEFNQPQHF
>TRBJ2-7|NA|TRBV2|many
TGTGCCAGCAGAGATATGGGCGAGCAGTACTTC
CASRDMGEQYF
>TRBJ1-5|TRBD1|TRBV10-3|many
TGTGCCATCACCCTGGACAGGGGAAATCAGCCCCAGCATTTT
CAITLDRGNQPQHF
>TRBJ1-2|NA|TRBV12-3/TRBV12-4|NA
TGTGCCAGCAGAGACAGCCGACGTGGCTATGGCTACACCTTC
CASRDSRRGYGYTF
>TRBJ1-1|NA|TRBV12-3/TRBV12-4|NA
TGTGCCAGCAGTTTAGCGTTTGCGGATTACACTGAAGCTTTCTTT
CASSLAFADYTEAFF
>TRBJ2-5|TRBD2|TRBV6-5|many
TGTGCCAGCAGTTACCCCGGGAGGGATCAAGAGACCCAGTACTTC
CASSYPGRDQETQYF
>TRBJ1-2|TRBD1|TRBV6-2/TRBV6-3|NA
TGTGCCAGCAGCTACTCCGGGACAGAGGGAACTTATGGCTACACCTTC
CASSYSGTEGTYGYTF
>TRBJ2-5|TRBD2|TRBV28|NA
TGTGCCAGCAGTTCCCTAGCGGACTTATCCAAAGAGACCCAGTACTTC
CASSSLADLSKETQYF
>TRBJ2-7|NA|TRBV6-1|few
TGTGCGGTCGGCCCCACCTACGAGCAGTACTTC
CAVGPTYEQYF
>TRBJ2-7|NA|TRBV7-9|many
TGTGCCAGCACTCTTGGCGCAGGGGAAGGTTACGAGCAGTACTTC
CASTLGAGEGYEQYF
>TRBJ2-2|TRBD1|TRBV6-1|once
TGTGCCAGCACAAACAGGGGGGACACCGGGGAGCTGTTTTTT
CASTNRGDTGELFF
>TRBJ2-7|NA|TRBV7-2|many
TGTGCCAGCAGCTATGTAGCCACTGGAGACTACGAGCAGTACTTC
CASSYVATGDYEQYF
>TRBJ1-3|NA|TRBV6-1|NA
TGTGCCAGCAATCTCAGGGTCTTGGATGGAAACACCATATATTTT
CASNLRVLDGNTIYF
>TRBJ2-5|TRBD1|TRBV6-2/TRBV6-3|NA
TGTGCCAGCCGGACAGGGGGCGCCCACGAGGGTCGGGAGACCCAGTACTTC
CASRTGGAHEGRETQYF
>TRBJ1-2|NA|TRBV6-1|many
TGTGCCAGCAGTGAAGGTGTTGGACAGATCTTCGCCTATGGCTACACCTTC
CASSEGVGQIFAYGYTF
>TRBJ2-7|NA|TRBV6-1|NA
TGTGCCAGCAGCGCCCGAGGGGGTTGGGACTACGAGCAGTACTTC
CASSARGGWDYEQYF
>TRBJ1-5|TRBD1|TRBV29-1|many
TGCAGCGTTGAAGAGATACAGGGGCAGCCCCAGCATTTT
CSVEEIQGQPQHF
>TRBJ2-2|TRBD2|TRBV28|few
TGTGCCAGCAGTTTAATCGGGTTTAGCGGGAGTTCCGGGGAGCTGTTTTTT
CASSLIGFSGSSGELFF
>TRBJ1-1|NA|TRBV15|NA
TGTGCCACCGTTCTGGGGGGCGCTGGGTCTCCTGAAGCTTTCTTT
CATVLGGAGSPEAFF
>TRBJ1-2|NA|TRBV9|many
TGTGCCAGCAGCGTAGGAACGGGGGGCCCTGGCTACACCTTC
CASSVGTGGPGYTF
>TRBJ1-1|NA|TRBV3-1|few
TGTGCCAGCAGCCACCAGGGAAACACTGAAGCTTTCTTT
CASSHQGNTEAFF
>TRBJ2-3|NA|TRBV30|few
TGTGCCTGGAGACCGGGACAAACGAGCACAGATACGCAGTATTTT
CAWRPGQTSTDTQYF
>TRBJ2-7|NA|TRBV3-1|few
TGTGCCAGCAGCCAAGTCCCTGCTGCCGAGCAGTACTTC
CASSQVPAAEQYF
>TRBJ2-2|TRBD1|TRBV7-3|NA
TGTGCCAGCAGCTTAACCCGCCACCTGGGACAGGGGCGCGGGGAGCTGTTTTTT
CASSLTRHLGQGRGELFF
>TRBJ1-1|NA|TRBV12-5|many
TGTGCTAGTGGTTTGGGGGGGAACACTGAAGCTTTCTTT
CASGLGGNTEAFF
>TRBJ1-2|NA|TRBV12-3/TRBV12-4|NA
TGTGCCAGCAGACCTGGTGGGGGGGCGACGTCAGGCTACACCTTC
CASRPGGGATSGYTF
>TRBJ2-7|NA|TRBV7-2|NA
TGTGCCAGCAGCTTAGTATCTAGGAACGAGCAGTACTTC
CASSLVSRNEQYF
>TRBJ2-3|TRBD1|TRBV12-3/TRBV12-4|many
TGTGCCAGCAGCCCAGGGACAGGGAGGACAGATACGCAGTATTTT
CASSPGTGRTDTQYF
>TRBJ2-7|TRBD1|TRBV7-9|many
TGTGCCAGCAGCTCGACAGGGATCTACGAGCAGTACTTC
CASSSTGIYEQYF
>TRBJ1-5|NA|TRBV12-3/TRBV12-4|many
TGTGCCAGCAGTCCCCCGGGGTGGGTTATTAGCAATCAGCCCCAGCATTTT
CASSPPGWVISNQPQHF
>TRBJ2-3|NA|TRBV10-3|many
TGTGCCATCAGTGAGCCTCTAAAGGGTACAGATACGCAGTATTTT
CAISEPLKGTDTQYF
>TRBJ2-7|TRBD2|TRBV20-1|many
TGCAGTGCTACGAAGGGACTAACCGACGAGCAGTACTTC
CSATKGLTDEQYF
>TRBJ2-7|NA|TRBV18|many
TGTGCCAGCTCACCACGGGAGGTAAAGCCGCAGTACTTC
CASSPREVKPQYF
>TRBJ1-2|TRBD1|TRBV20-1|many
TGCAGTGCCATTCGACAGGGAACGACCTATGGCTACACCTTC
CSAIRQGTTYGYTF
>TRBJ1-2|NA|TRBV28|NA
TGTGCCAGCAGTCCAGGGGAGGTGTATGGCTACACCTTC
CASSPGEVYGYTF
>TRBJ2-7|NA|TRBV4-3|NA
TGCGCCAGCAGCCAAGATCTGAGCGGCCAAACCTACGAGCAGTACTTC
CASSQDLSGQTYEQYF
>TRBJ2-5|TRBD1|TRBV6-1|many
TGTGCCAGCATGATGGACAGGAGTTATGGAGAGACCCAGTACTTC
CASMMDRSYGETQYF
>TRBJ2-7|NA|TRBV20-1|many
TGCAGTGCTCACTGGGACTTGGGCCACGAGCAGTACTTC
CSAHWDLGHEQYF
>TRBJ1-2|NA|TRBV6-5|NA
TGTGCCAGCAGTTACTCGGTCCAGCCTTATGGCTACACCTTC
CASSYSVQPYGYTF
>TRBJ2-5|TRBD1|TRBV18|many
TGTGCCAGCTCACGGGCCGGGACAGGGGACGAGACCCAGTACTTC
CASSRAGTGDETQYF
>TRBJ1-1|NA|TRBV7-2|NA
TGTGCCAGCAGCTTAGGGGGGATCCAGAACACTGAAGCTTTCTTT
CASSLGGIQNTEAFF
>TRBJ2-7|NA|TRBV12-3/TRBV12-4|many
TGTGCCAGCAGTTTCGAGGTGTCCTACGAGCAGTACTTC
CASSFEVSYEQYF
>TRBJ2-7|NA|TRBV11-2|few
TGTGCCAGCAGCCCAACCGGGACGCAAAACGCCGCCGAGCAGTACTTC
CASSPTGTQNAAEQYF
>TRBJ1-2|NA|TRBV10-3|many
TGTGCCATCAGTGATGGAGGGGAACTTAACTATGGCTACACCTTC
CAISDGGELNYGYTF
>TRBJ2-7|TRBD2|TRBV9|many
TGTGCCAGCAGCGTCGGGACTAGCATATCGGGCGAGCAGTACTTC
CASSVGTSISGEQYF